The 4 T cell receptor beta chains in this list originate from one sample, sequenced in a study of blood T cell repertoires in COVID-19 (TCRdb year 2020). Receptor libraries were prepared by the immunoSEQ multiplex PCR assay. TCRdb stores this immuneACCESS table with in-frame sequences only. Part of the clones is absent; in the studies checked, under half of the shortfall reflects unresolved V genes, and no reason is known for the rest. The table for this sample lists some 490,000 clones; less than 90% of them were counted only once. Roughly 8.5% of the sample lies in the top ten. Specimen: PBMCs or T cells enriched from blood (not recorded which). The receptors originated from a woman in her fifties or sixties who had recovered from COVID-19.

The chain couples TRBV5-1 to TRBJ1-2, with a weak D call TRBD1 (5 bases). Between the trimmed V and J ends, which lost 0 bases and 2 bases, there was a span of 8 bases. CDR3 length: 14 amino acids. The germline CDR1 and CDR2 sequences are SGHRS and YFSETQ. CDR3 sequence: CASSLDQGNYGYTF. The CDR3 DNA follows: TGCGCCAGCAGCTTGGACCAGGGAAACTATGGCTACACCTTC. Looking up the rest from reference TRBV5-1 and TRBJ1-2 gives the full variable domain: KAGVTQTPRYLIKTRGQQVTLSCSPISGHRSVSWYQQTPGQGLQFLFEYFSETQRNKGNFPGRFSGRQFSNSRSEMNVSTLELGDSALYLCASSLDQGNYGYTFGSGTRLTVV.

The rearrangement uses TRBV24-1 and TRBJ2-3, with D possibly being TRBD2 (6 bases). V was clipped by 9 bases and J by 1 base, with 16 bases between them. This CDR3 is 15 amino acids long. Germline V CDR1 and CDR2: KGHDR, SFDVKD. The CDR3 nucleotides are TGTGCCACCGGCGGGACCCAAAGTGGCACAGATACGCAGTATTTT. Translating it yields CATGGTQSGTDTQYF.

This clone was observed once. The V call is TRBV5-6, the J call TRBJ1-1; D is perhaps TRBD1 (6 bases). V was trimmed by 1 base and J by 1 base, leaving 11 bases between them. This CDR3 contains 15 residues. Germline V gene sequence: CDR1 SGHDT, CDR2 YYEEEE. The CDR3 loop reads CASSLWGGQNTEAFF. The CDR3 nucleotides are TGTGCCAGCAGCTTGTGGGGGGGCCAGAACACTGAAGCTTTCTTT.

The rearrangement uses TRBV19 and TRBJ1-4, with 8 bases that match TRBD1. The CDR3 has 13 amino acids. CDR1 LNHDA and CDR2 SQIVND come from the germline V gene (reference sequence). The J segment lost 6 bases and the V segment lost 7 bases, leaving 4 bases of the junction unmatched. The CDR3 is CASNGQGYEKLFF. Here the CDR3 DNA reads TGTGCCAGTAATGGACAGGGATATGAAAAACTGTTTTTT.